A single sample is the source of the 25 T cell receptor beta chains below, sequenced in a study of cytomegalovirus exposure and HLA in healthy donors. The PCR used 60 Vbeta and 13 Jbeta primers. Repertoires were generated with immunoSEQ multiplex PCR, while TCRdb's copy carries only in-frame clones and drops some. The sample records just under 45,000 clones, more than 45% being singletons. Sequencing used PBMCs. The receptors originated from a man aged 55 to 70 in good health and CMV-seronegative.

This rearrangement joins TRBV10-3 to TRBJ1-4, with 9 bases aligning to TRBD1. This CDR3 has 15 amino acids. Losses at the gene ends were 2 bases for V and 7 bases for J; bases not matched to a gene: 5. Germline-derived CDR1 and CDR2 are ENHRY and SYGVKD. The DNA for the CDR3 is TGTGCCATCAGTGAGCCGGGACAGGGTGGTGAAAAACTGTTTTTT. Protein product: CAISEPGQGGEKLFF.

The V gene is TRBV7-2, the J gene TRBJ1-5; 9 bases are shared with TRBD1. After removal of 5 bases from V and 2 bases from J, the junction contained 7 bases not matched to a gene. Germline-derived CDR1 and CDR2 are SGHTA and FQGNSA. The CDR3 loop spans 16 amino acids. In DNA, the CDR3 is TGTGCCAGCAGCCCGACCCGGACAGGGGGCAATCAGCCCCAGCATTTT. This encodes CASSPTRTGGNQPQHF.

This clone has just a few counts. The sample contains more than one DNA sequence encoding this CDR3. The CDR3 region has the DNA TGTGCCAGCAGTACAGGGGGGGATACGCAGTATTTT. Encoded protein: CASSTGGDTQYF. The chain employs TRBV27 and TRBJ2-3, with TRBD1 identical over 8 bases. Germline V gene data show CDR1 as MNHEY and CDR2 as SMNVEV (reference sequence). The CDR3 has 12 amino acids. The V gene end was trimmed by 5 bases and the J gene end by 6 bases; junction bases not matched to a gene: 1.

The rearrangement links TRBV14 to TRBJ1-1; TRBD1 agrees at 7 bases. This CDR3 comprises 15 residues. Germline lookup yields CDR1 SGHDN and CDR2 FVKESK. V lost 6 bases, J lost 2 bases, and 9 bases stayed unmatched. The CDR3 region is CASSRTGTANTEAFF. CDR3 coding DNA: TGTGCCAGCAGTCGCACCGGGACAGCAAACACTGAAGCTTTCTTT.

The chain is built from TRBV5-4 and TRBJ2-7; TRBD1 matches 7 bases. The germline V gene encodes CDR1 SGHNT and CDR2 YYREEE (reference sequence). The V segment lost 0 bases and the J segment 3 bases; nucleotides outside the gene matches: 0. The CDR3 has 13 residues. The CDR3 loop is CASSLDRGYEQYF. In DNA form, the CDR3 reads TGTGCCAGCAGCTTGGACAGGGGCTACGAGCAGTACTTC.

The J gene is TRBJ2-1, the V gene TRBV6-1; 11 bases fit TRBD2. Germline lookup yields CDR1 MNHNS and CDR2 SASEGT. V lost 5 bases, J lost 9 bases, and 9 bases stayed unmatched. The CDR3 is made up of 15 amino acids. CDR3 nucleotide sequence: TGTGCCAGCAGTCCCCTAGCGGGAGGAATAGGTGAGCAGTTCTTC. This sequence encodes CASSPLAGGIGEQFF.

This rearrangement joins TRBV7-8 to TRBJ2-1; 14 bases line up with TRBD2. CDR1 SGHVS and CDR2 FQNEAQ come from the germline V gene. V dropped 4 bases and J dropped 3; count of bases not matched to a gene: 11. The CDR3 extends over 19 amino acids. The CDR3 DNA reads TGTGCCAGCAGCTCGGGACTAGCGGGAGAAAGAGCCCGCTACAATGAGCAGTTCTTC. It encodes CASSSGLAGERARYNEQFF. The full variable domain, in which reference TRBV7-8 and TRBJ2-1 provide the parts outside the CDR3, is GAGVSQSPRYKVAKRGQDVALRCDPISGHVSLFWYQQALGQGPEFLTYFQNEAQLDKSGLPSDRFFAERPEGSVSTLKIQRTQQEDSAVYLCASSSGLAGERARYNEQFFGPGTRLTVL.

This clone came up a few times. The chain uses TRBV5-4 and TRBJ1-1, with unresolved D. This CDR3 contains 13 residues. CDR1 is SGHNT, CDR2 YYREEE, per germline (reference sequence). The V end lost 3 bases, the J end lost 0 bases, and 6 bases lay between the germline ends. CDR3 sequence reads: CASSSAMNTEAFF. The DNA for the CDR3 is TGTGCCAGCAGCTCAGCGATGAACACTGAAGCTTTCTTT.

The chain has TRBV6-5 and TRBJ1-2; D might be TRBD1 (5 bases). This CDR3 is built from 15 residues. Germline V CDR1 and CDR2: MNHEY, SVGAGI. V gave up 9 bases and J gave up 3 bases, with 20 bases separating them. The CDR3, as DNA: TGTGCCAGTAGATACTCGGGGCAGTCGGACTATGGCTACACCTTC. Encoded protein: CASRYSGQSDYGYTF.

The chain uses TRBV28 and TRBJ1-1, with TRBD1 identical over 7 bases. Germline V CDR1 and CDR2: MDHEN, SYDVKM. CDR3 size: 15 residues. J was trimmed by 1 base and V by 3 bases; bases with no gene match: 5. The CDR3 nucleotides are TGTGCCAGCAGTTTTACAGGGGCTCCGAACACTGAAGCTTTCTTT. This codes for CASSFTGAPNTEAFF.

The chain joins TRBV30 to TRBJ2-7; 8 nucleotides agree with TRBD1. CDR1 GTSNPN and CDR2 SVGIG come from the germline V gene (reference sequence). The CDR3 covers 12 residues. V lost 1 base to trimming and J lost 5 bases; unmatched junction nucleotides: 1. As DNA, the CDR3 is TGTGCCTGGAGTGGGGACAGGAACGAGCAGTACTTC. It yields the protein CAWSGDRNEQYF.

The chain couples TRBV7-2 to TRBJ2-1, with 14 nucleotides matching TRBD2. The V segment lost 5 bases and the J segment 4 bases; nucleotides outside the gene matches: 1. Germline values: CDR1 SGHTA, CDR2 FQGNSA. The CDR3 sequence is 15 residues long. The CDR3 coding sequence is TGTGCCAGCAGCCGGACTAGCGGGGGGTACAATGAGCAGTTCTTC. Amino acids: CASSRTSGGYNEQFF.

The chain couples TRBV5-1 to TRBJ2-7, with TRBD2 identical over 9 bases. Per germline, CDR1 SGHRS and CDR2 YFSETQ. The CDR3 is 16 amino acids. The trim removed 4 bases at V and 3 bases at J, leaving 11 bases unmatched. DNA for the CDR3: TGCGCCAGCAGCCCGGGACTAGCTGAGGAATACTACGAGCAGTACTTC. This codes for CASSPGLAEEYYEQYF.

The rearrangement links TRBV29-1 to TRBJ2-5; no clear D gene. V was cut by 4 bases and J by 5 bases, with 17 bases left in between. This CDR3 has 14 amino acids. The germline gives CDR1 SQVTM, CDR2 ANQGSEA. CDR3 DNA: TGCAGCGTTGTATCCGCTCATCTCGGGGAGACCCAGTACTTC. Its translation is CSVVSAHLGETQYF.

This chain uses TRBV28 with TRBJ2-7; 13 nucleotides match TRBD2. CDR1 and CDR2 from the germline V gene are MDHEN and SYDVKM. This CDR3 has 15 residues. J was trimmed by 3 bases and V by 6 bases; bases with no gene match: 5. This CDR3 reads CASSRRTSGSYEQYF. The CDR3 coding sequence is TGTGCCAGCAGCCGGAGGACTAGCGGGAGCTACGAGCAGTACTTC. Combining the CDR3 with reference TRBV28 and TRBJ2-7 gives the whole variable domain DVKVTQSSRYLVKRTGEKVFLECVQDMDHENMFWYRQDPGLGLRLIYFSYDVKMKEKGDIPEGYSVSREKKERFSLILESASTNQTSMYLCASSRRTSGSYEQYFGPGTRLTVT.

V gene TRBV5-1 combines with J gene TRBJ2-3; D remains ambiguous. Germline CDR1 SGHRS, CDR2 YFSETQ. V was clipped by 0 bases and J by 3 bases, with 5 bases between them. The CDR3 length is 13 residues. The CDR3 sequence: CASSLAGTDTQYF. The CDR3 DNA reads TGCGCCAGCAGCTTGGCCGGGACAGATACGCAGTATTTT.

The chain has TRBV4-1 and TRBJ1-1, with D unclear. V was cut by 0 bases and J by 4 bases, with 9 bases left in between. The CDR3 totals 14 residues. Germline values: CDR1 MGHRA, CDR2 YSYEKL. CDR3: CASSQEVQATEAFF. In DNA, the CDR3 is TGCGCCAGCAGCCAAGAGGTCCAGGCCACTGAAGCTTTCTTT.

The gene calls are TRBV30 and TRBJ1-2, with TRBD1 matching over 7 bases. The ends lost 3 bases at V and 4 bases at J; junction bases unmatched: 11. Germline CDR1 and CDR2: GTSNPN and SVGIG (reference sequence). This CDR3 region has 15 residues. The CDR3 here is CAWRTGPTTAYGYTF. The CDR3 nucleotides are TGTGCCTGGAGGACAGGGCCTACCACTGCCTATGGCTACACCTTC.

This clone was recorded a few times. The V gene is TRBV7-9, the J gene TRBJ2-5, with 9 bases fitting TRBD2. CDR3 length: 15 amino acids. The V gene's germline CDR1 is SEHNR and CDR2 FQNEAQ (reference sequence). V lost 3 bases and J lost 0; bases outside the gene matches: 2. The CDR3 loop is CASSLSGGYQETQYF. The CDR3 DNA is TGTGCCAGCAGCTTGAGCGGGGGGTACCAAGAGACCCAGTACTTC.

This chain joins TRBV19 and TRBJ2-1; D perhaps matches TRBD2 (6 bases). Trimming pared 5 bases from V and 8 bases from J, leaving 16 bases between. This CDR3 is 14 amino acids long. The germline gives CDR1 LNHDA, CDR2 SQIVND (reference sequence). The CDR3, as DNA: TGTGCCAGTAGTGCCTTCCTCGGGGGTTATGAGCAGTTCTTC. Translation: CASSAFLGGYEQFF.

This sequence joins TRBV30 and TRBJ2-6, with D tentatively TRBD2 (5 bases). V lost 4 bases, J lost 0 bases, and 16 bases lay in between. CDR1 is GTSNPN, CDR2 SVGIG, per germline (reference sequence). The CDR3 contains 17 residues. CDR3 nucleotide sequence: TGTGCCTGGATCCCTCGAGGCGGGCACTCTGGGGCCAACGTCCTGACTTTC. Protein: CAWIPRGGHSGANVLTF.

This clone turned up a few times. This chain links TRBV18 with TRBJ1-3; D is perhaps TRBD1 (5 bases). The CDR3 has 15 residues. Germline CDR1 and CDR2: KGHSH and LQKENI. V lost 2 bases, J lost 2 bases, and 10 bases lay in between. CDR3 in DNA: TGTGCCAGCTCACCAGTCCCAGGGACTGGAAACACCATATATTTT. This sequence encodes CASSPVPGTGNTIYF.

The chain uses TRBV6-1 and TRBJ1-5, with D tentatively TRBD1 (5 bases). The CDR3 runs to 16 residues. V was cut by 4 bases and J by 3 bases, with 16 bases left in between. The germline V gene encodes CDR1 MNHNS and CDR2 SASEGT. The CDR3: CASSALKGRNNQPQHF. The CDR3, as DNA: TGTGCCAGCAGTGCCCTGAAGGGGAGGAACAATCAGCCCCAGCATTTT.

In DNA, the CDR3 is TGCAGCGCCACTAGCCGTGTCCGTTCAGGTTCCGAGCAGTACTTC. The encoded protein is CSATSRVRSGSEQYF. The chain combines TRBV29-1 with TRBJ2-7, with a possible D match to TRBD2 (6 bases). The CDR3 has 15 amino acids. CDR1 SQVTM and CDR2 ANQGSEA come from the germline V gene. With 7 bases removed from V and 6 bases from J, the gap between germline ends came to 25 bases.

The chain links TRBV7-8 to TRBJ1-1, with 10 bases fitting TRBD1. The CDR3 runs 14 residues. Trimming took 8 bases from V and 5 from J; bases not matched to a gene: 8. Germline values: CDR1 SGHVS, CDR2 FQNEAQ. The CDR3 reads CASGRDRGLTEAFF. In nucleotides, the CDR3 is TGTGCCAGCGGAAGGGACAGGGGTTTGACTGAAGCTTTCTTT.